Each of the 18 T cell receptor beta chains below was sequenced from the same sample in a study of T cell repertoires in cytomegalovirus infection. TCRdb used MiXCR to reprocess the reads, holding one entry per CDR3 protein. The repertoire includes around 260,000 distinct CDR3 sequences, under 30% of them detected once, and approximately 15% sits in the top ten. The sequencing sample was made of PBMCs. The receptors shown here come from a human donor in good health (CMV status not recorded). Some clones in this sample may be carry-over from other donors' samples.

As regards this clonotype: Just one base apart from a much larger clone, this may be a read error. This chain uses TRBV6-2 or TRBV6-3 with TRBJ1-1, with 7 positions matching TRBD1. V shed 9 bases, J shed 4 bases, and the junction held 8 bases outside the gene matches. Germline CDR1 is MNHEY and CDR2 is SVGEGT. This CDR3 region has 13 residues. The CDR3 is CASRQGGVTEAFF. The CDR3 DNA reads TGTGCCAGTAGACAGGGCGGAGTCACTGAAGCTTTCTTT.

This clonotype was counted at least ten times. V usage is TRBV7-9 and J usage is TRBJ2-1; 7 positions agree with TRBD2. This CDR3 region has 20 residues. Germline assignment: CDR1 SEHNR and CDR2 FQNEAQ (reference sequence). The trim removed 5 bases at V and 1 base at J, leaving 20 bases unmatched. The DNA of the CDR3 is TGTGCCAGCAGCCCACGGGGCAGCGTCCAAGCGGGACTTTCCTACAATGAGCAGTTCTTC. Its protein product is CASSPRGSVQAGLSYNEQFF.

The V gene is TRBV3-1, the J gene TRBJ2-7; 10 nucleotides match TRBD1. Germline values: CDR1 LGHDT, CDR2 YNNKEL (reference sequence). The CDR3 is 14 residues long. Germline trimming cut 5 bases from V and 9 bases from J; bases unmatched to any gene: 10. CDR3 region: CASSDGDRGLGQYF. For the CDR3, the DNA is TGTGCCAGCAGCGACGGGGACAGGGGACTAGGGCAGTACTTC.

In its sample, this clonotype was seen many times. The chain is built from TRBV7-2 and TRBJ1-5; D ambiguous. The CDR3 totals 14 residues. V lost 4 bases and J lost 0, with 7 bases in between. In germline, CDR1 is SGHTA, CDR2 FQGNSA. In DNA, the CDR3 is TGTGCCAGCAGCTCCGGTTTTAGCAATCAGCCCCAGCATTTT. Translation gives CASSSGFSNQPQHF.

The chain links TRBV5-1 to TRBJ1-5; 7 bases are a match to TRBD1. CDR3 length: 14 residues. The junction had 4 bases not matched to a gene; V was cut back by 3 bases and J by 4 bases. The germline gives CDR1 SGHRS, CDR2 YFSETQ. CDR3 nucleotide sequence: TGCGCCAGCAGCTCAGGGACAGCTAATCAGCCCCAGCATTTT. Its translation is CASSSGTANQPQHF.

V usage is TRBV27 and J usage is TRBJ1-6, with D possibly TRBD1 on 5 matching bases. Germline CDR1 MNHEY, CDR2 SMNVEV (reference sequence). This CDR3 has 15 residues. V lost 7 bases and J lost 7, with 17 bases in between. The CDR3 spells CASKGSQGGNSPLHF. The CDR3 DNA is TGTGCCAGCAAAGGGTCGCAGGGTGGGAATTCACCCCTCCACTTT.

The chain recombines TRBV14 with TRBJ1-6; D uncertain. Germline V gene data show CDR1 as SGHDN and CDR2 as FVKESK. This CDR3 contains 12 residues. V was cut by 3 bases and J by 9 bases, with 6 bases left in between. CDR3 DNA: TGTGCCAGCAGCCATGGGCTTTCACCCCTCCACTTT. Translating gives CASSHGLSPLHF.

The gene calls are TRBV6-5 and TRBJ1-3; D remains ambiguous. Germline V gene data show CDR1 as MNHEY and CDR2 as SVGAGI. The CDR3 is made up of 15 amino acids. Trimming pared 7 bases from V and 0 bases from J, leaving 13 bases between. The CDR3 region is CASIRSQFSGNTIYF. The CDR3 bases are TGTGCCAGCATCAGATCCCAATTCTCTGGAAACACCATATATTTT.

The V and J genes are TRBV29-1 and TRBJ2-7, with 11 nucleotides matching TRBD2. This CDR3 comprises 13 residues. V dropped 7 bases and J dropped 2; count of bases not matched to a gene: 4. In germline, CDR1 is SQVTM, CDR2 ANQGSEA. CDR3 loop: CSAGTSGPYEQYF. The CDR3 nucleotides read TGCAGCGCCGGGACTAGCGGTCCCTACGAGCAGTACTTC.

This chain links TRBV10-3 with TRBJ2-5; TRBD2 is a possible D gene (5 bases). The CDR3 is 16 residues long. The V end lost 3 bases, the J end lost 0 bases, and 14 bases lay between the germline ends. The V gene's germline CDR1 is ENHRY and CDR2 SYGVKD. The CDR3 bases are TGTGCCATCAGTGACCCGGGGAGAGGGAACCAAGAGACCCAGTACTTC. Translated: CAISDPGRGNQETQYF.

This clonotype was observed a few times. V usage is TRBV6-2 or TRBV6-3 and J usage is TRBJ2-5; no reliable D call. The CDR3 contains 14 residues. Germline V CDR1 and CDR2: MNHEY, SVGEGT. V lost 0 bases and J 2 bases, leaving 7 bases between the germline ends. CDR3 protein: CASSYSNLQETQYF. For the CDR3, the DNA is TGTGCCAGCAGTTACTCGAATTTGCAAGAGACCCAGTACTTC.

This clonotype was observed many times. This chain joins TRBV25-1 and TRBJ2-1; 11 bases are shared with TRBD2. Germline-derived CDR1 and CDR2 are MGHDK and SYGVNS. V dropped 6 bases and J dropped 6; count of bases not matched to a gene: 7. This CDR3 is built from 15 residues. The CDR3 protein is CASRVAGGVGNEQFF. The CDR3 DNA is TGTGCCAGCAGAGTAGCGGGAGGGGTGGGCAATGAGCAGTTCTTC. The full variable domain, with the rest looked up from reference TRBV25-1 and TRBJ2-1, is EADIYQTPRYLVIGTGKKITLECSQTMGHDKMYWYQQDPGMELHLIHYSYGVNSTEKGDLSSESTVSRIRTEHFPLTLESARPSHTSQYLCASRVAGGVGNEQFFGPGTRLTVL.

The V and J genes are TRBV12-3 or TRBV12-4 and TRBJ2-6; D is undetermined. V was trimmed by 10 bases and J by 5 bases, leaving 18 bases between them. This CDR3 spans 15 amino acids. This CDR3 reads CATLTILPRANVLTF. The CDR3 DNA reads TGTGCCACATTAACTATTCTACCTCGGGCCAACGTCCTGACTTTC.

In its sample, this clonotype was seen many times. The chain combines TRBV7-2 with TRBJ2-5, with 8 bases that match TRBD2. The germline V gene encodes CDR1 SGHTA and CDR2 FQGNSA. The length of the CDR3 is 13 residues. V lost 3 bases and J lost 9; bases outside the gene matches: 6. Here the CDR3 reads CASSFSGDHPQYF. The CDR3 nucleotides read TGTGCCAGCAGCTTTAGCGGGGACCATCCCCAGTACTTC.

V is TRBV28 and J is TRBJ2-2; D possibly corresponds to TRBD1 (8 bases). Per the germline V gene, CDR1 is MDHEN and CDR2 is SYDVKM. The V gene lost 5 bases and the J gene lost 1 base, with 17 bases spanning the gap. The length of the CDR3 is 17 residues. The CDR3 sequence: CASSPNRGGLNTGELFF. For the CDR3, the DNA is TGTGCCAGCAGTCCTAACAGGGGGGGATTGAACACCGGGGAGCTGTTTTTT.

The chain employs TRBV6-1 and TRBJ1-2; perhaps TRBD1 as D (5 bases). The length of the CDR3 is 15 residues. The ends were cut back, 0 bases at V and 4 bases at J, with 12 bases in the middle. The germline CDR1 and CDR2 sequences are MNHNS and SASEGT. CDR3 amino acids: CASSEALKGTYGYTF. CDR3 sequence (DNA): TGTGCCAGCAGTGAAGCGCTTAAAGGGACCTATGGCTACACCTTC.

Many counts were recorded for this clonotype. The chain carries TRBV19 and TRBJ1-5; D not certain. The CDR3 is 12 residues long. Per the germline V gene, CDR1 is LNHDA and CDR2 is SQIVND (reference sequence). Trimming left V 10 bases short and J 1 base short, with 8 bases between. CDR3 nucleotides: TGTGCCACGAGAATCAGCAATCAGCCCCAGCATTTT. Residues: CATRISNQPQHF.

J is TRBJ2-7 and V is TRBV7-3, with D possibly TRBD2 on 7 matching bases. Looked up from germline, CDR1 is SGHTA and CDR2 is FQGTGA. The V end was cut by 5 bases, the J end by 0 bases, with 14 bases between. The CDR3 spans 15 residues. CDR3 DNA: TGTGCCAGCAGCCTCACGGGGGGCCACTCCTACGAGCAGTACTTC. It specifies CASSLTGGHSYEQYF.